The subject of this entry is one T cell receptor beta chain. The data stem from a study of blood T cell repertoires in COVID-19. Generated by immunoSEQ multiplex PCR, the TCRdb table keeps only in-frame clones and is missing some. This repertoire shows roughly 220,000 clones, around four fifths found once; its top ten account for nearly 20%. The receptor was isolated from a young man with active or convalescent COVID-19. The sequenced sample consisted of peripheral blood.

The CDR3 here is CAWSEQGALSPLHF. CDR3 nucleotides: TGTGCCTGGAGTGAACAGGGGGCGTTATCACCCCTCCACTTT. The V call is TRBV30, the J call TRBJ1-6; 9 nucleotides align to TRBD1. CDR1 and CDR2 (germline): GTSNPN, SVGIG (reference sequence). V lost 1 base, J lost 10 bases, and 5 bases stayed unmatched. This CDR3 has 14 amino acids. Variable domain in full (rest from reference TRBV30 and TRBJ1-6): SQTIHQWPATLVQPVGSPLSLECTVEGTSNPNLYWYRQAAGRGLQLLFYSVGIGQISSEVPQNLSASRPQDRQFILSSKKLLLSDSGFYLCAWSEQGALSPLHFGNGTRLTVT.